Listed here are 27 T cell receptor beta chains from one sample, sequenced in a study of response to subunit inactivated influenza vaccine. TCRdb re-called the RT-PCR reads through MiXCR, storing one row per CDR3 protein. The profile shows some 570,000 distinct CDR3 sequences, 11% of them singletons. These data were also filed under a second study, of T cells expressing NK-cell markers. This second report adds: It was by 5'RACE template switching with UMIs that TCR beta cDNA was made.

Sequencing was performed on PBMCs from blood, taken on the day of vaccination. These TCRs come from a man aged 45-65 years who received an inactivated influenza vaccine.

This clonotype was seen at least ten times. This chain uses TRBV6-2 or TRBV6-3 with TRBJ2-1; D unresolved. CDR1 is MNHEY, CDR2 SVGEGT, per germline. The CDR3 loop spans 17 amino acids. Trimming took 4 bases from V and 2 from J, leaving 18 bases between them. Here the CDR3 reads CASSSVRLHYAYNEQFF. Written as DNA, the CDR3 is TGTGCCAGCAGTTCTGTGCGTCTTCATTACGCCTACAATGAGCAGTTCTTC.

This chain joins TRBV14 and TRBJ2-7; D is undetermined. This CDR3 is 16 amino acids long. The V end was cut by 4 bases, the J end by 5 bases, with 21 bases between. Germline values: CDR1 SGHDN, CDR2 FVKESK. CDR3 sequence: CASSPETGMRFHEQYF. CDR3 nucleotide sequence: TGTGCCAGCAGCCCAGAAACCGGAATGCGATTCCACGAGCAGTACTTC.

This clonotype has a count of ten or more. The chain joins TRBV10-3 to TRBJ2-5, with D perhaps matching TRBD1 (6 bases). With 8 bases removed from V and 4 bases from J, the gap between germline ends came to 8 bases. CDR3 length: 11 amino acids. The germline V gene encodes CDR1 ENHRY and CDR2 SYGVKD. This chain's CDR3 is CAIGGGETQYF. DNA for the CDR3: TGTGCCATCGGGGGCGGAGAGACCCAGTACTTC.

The chain uses TRBV5-5 and TRBJ2-1; no firm D call. V lost 1 base and J 1 base, leaving 9 bases between the germline ends. This CDR3 is 15 amino acids long. Germline V CDR1 and CDR2: SGHKS, YYEKEE (reference sequence). Here the CDR3 reads CASSLLARSYNEQFF. CDR3 coding DNA: TGTGCCAGCAGCTTGTTGGCTAGATCCTACAATGAGCAGTTCTTC.

The chain uses TRBV28 and TRBJ2-1, with 7 bases fitting TRBD2. The CDR3 is made up of 17 amino acids. Losses at the gene ends were 4 bases for V and 9 bases for J; bases not matched to a gene: 18. CDR1 is MDHEN and CDR2 is SYDVKM in the germline V gene. The CDR3 spells CASSSLLSGASGSEQFF. Here the CDR3 DNA reads TGTGCCAGCAGTTCCCTTTTAAGCGGGGCGTCTGGAAGTGAGCAGTTCTTC.

This clonotype was detected a few times. The chain links TRBV4-3 to TRBJ2-1, with D perhaps given as TRBD1 or TRBD2 (5 bases each). Trimming pared 0 bases from V and 8 bases from J, leaving 8 bases between. Germline V CDR1 and CDR2: LGHNA, YSLEER. There are 13 residues in the CDR3. CDR3 DNA: TGCGCCAGCAGCCAAGATTGGGGACATGAGCAGTTCTTC. Translated: CASSQDWGHEQFF.

This clonotype occurred a few times. The chain employs TRBV6-5 and TRBJ2-1; 11 bases map to TRBD2. After removal of 0 bases from V and 4 bases from J, the junction contained 2 bases not matched to a gene. The length of the CDR3 is 16 residues. From germline, CDR1 is MNHEY and CDR2 SVGAGI. CDR3 DNA sequence: TGTGCCAGCAGTTACTCCTTAGCGGGGGGGTACAATGAGCAGTTCTTC. Its translation: CASSYSLAGGYNEQFF.

This clonotype occurred many times. The V call is TRBV5-1, the J call TRBJ2-3, with D possibly being TRBD2 (5 bases). The germline V gene has CDR1 SGHRS and CDR2 YFSETQ. With 0 bases removed from V and 5 bases from J, the gap between germline ends came to 10 bases. The CDR3 length is 14 residues. CDR3 bases: TGCGCCAGCAGCTTGGCCGGGAAAGGAGATACGCAGTATTTT. Amino acids: CASSLAGKGDTQYF.

The V gene is TRBV7-6, the J gene TRBJ2-7; D is possibly TRBD2 (6 bases). Trimming cost V 5 bases and J 3 bases, with 14 bases left between them. Germline V gene data show CDR1 as SGHVS and CDR2 as FNYEAQ. This CDR3 comprises 14 residues. The CDR3 here is CASSPSPGDYEQYF. CDR3 DNA sequence: TGTGCCAGCAGCCCCTCCCCGGGGGACTACGAGCAGTACTTC. Full variable domain (remainder filled in from reference TRBV7-6 and TRBJ2-7): GAGVSQSPRYKVTKRGQDVALRCDPISGHVSLYWYRQALGQGPEFLTYFNYEAQQDKSGLPNDRFSAERPEGSISTLTIQRTEQRDSAMYRCASSPSPGDYEQYFGPGTRLTVT.

The chain carries TRBV27 and TRBJ2-3; 10 nucleotides agree with TRBD2. The V gene end was trimmed by 2 bases and the J gene end by 2 bases; junction bases not matched to a gene: 7. Per the germline V gene, CDR1 is MNHEY and CDR2 is SMNVEV (reference sequence). This CDR3 contains 17 residues. The CDR3 loop is CASSLTRGLAFTDTQYF. The CDR3, as DNA: TGTGCCAGCAGTTTAACTCGGGGACTAGCGTTCACAGATACGCAGTATTTT.

This clonotype was seen more than once but under ten times. This chain links TRBV20-1 with TRBJ2-1; a weak D match, TRBD2 (6 bases). Between the trimmed V and J ends, which lost 1 base and 7 bases, there was a span of 26 bases. Germline V gene data show CDR1 as DFQATT and CDR2 as SNEGSKA (reference sequence). The CDR3 consists of 18 residues. The CDR3 loop reads CSARALGVSGTAGNEQFF. DNA for the CDR3: TGCAGTGCTAGAGCTTTGGGAGTTAGCGGAACCGCGGGGAATGAGCAGTTCTTC.

This clonotype was seen more than once but under ten times. The gene calls are TRBV20-1 and TRBJ1-6; D remains ambiguous. The CDR3 has 13 residues. The germline V and J ends were trimmed by 8 bases and 0 bases, with 8 bases remaining between them. CDR1 and CDR2 from the germline V gene are DFQATT and SNEGSKA (reference sequence). CDR3 residues: CSLFSSYNSPLHF. CDR3 DNA: TGCAGTTTATTTAGCTCCTATAATTCACCCCTCCACTTT.

Only a few counts were recorded for this clonotype. This chain links TRBV7-9 with TRBJ1-1, with no clear D. This CDR3 has 14 amino acids. V was shortened by 1 base and J by 3 bases, with 9 bases between the two germline ends. The germline V gene has CDR1 SEHNR and CDR2 FQNEAQ (reference sequence). This CDR3 is CASSLGAQYTEAFF. In DNA form, the CDR3 reads TGTGCCAGCAGCTTAGGGGCCCAGTACACTGAAGCTTTCTTT.

The chain uses TRBV10-1 and TRBJ2-3; D may be TRBD1 (6 bases). Per the germline V gene, CDR1 is WNHNN and CDR2 is SYGVQD (reference sequence). The CDR3 sequence is 15 residues long. Trimming removed 3 bases from V and 2 bases from J, with 12 bases in between. CDR3 residues: CASSEGQGTTDTQYF. For the CDR3, the DNA is TGCGCCAGCAGTGAAGGCCAGGGGACCACAGATACGCAGTATTTT.

Details on this clonotype: One junction end disagrees with the germline gene, perhaps due to a read error. The chain couples TRBV5-1 to TRBJ2-2, with D uncertain. Germline V gene lookup returns CDR1 SGHRS and CDR2 YFSETQ. The CDR3 totals 16 residues. CDR3 sequence: CAISLDPAENTGELFF. Here the CDR3 DNA reads TGCGCCATCAGCTTGGATCCAGCCGAGAACACCGGGGAGCTGTTTTTT.

This clonotype has more than one count but fewer than ten. The CDR3 DNA reads as TGTGCCACCAGTGATCCGGGGACATTCAGCATTCAGTACTTC. The encoded protein is CATSDPGTFSIQYF. This sequence joins TRBV24-1 and TRBJ2-4; tentatively, D is TRBD1 (6 bases). The V and J ends lost 3 bases and 9 bases respectively, with 14 bases between them. The CDR3 is made up of 14 amino acids. CDR1 and CDR2 (germline): KGHDR, SFDVKD.

This clonotype has at least ten counts. The chain uses TRBV20-1 and TRBJ1-2; 7 positions match TRBD1. Losses at the gene ends were 3 bases for V and 3 bases for J; bases not matched to a gene: 10. The CDR3 covers 15 residues. The germline CDR1 and CDR2 sequences are DFQATT and SNEGSKA (reference sequence). The DNA of the CDR3 is TGCAGTGCTAGTAACCCCTGGGACAGAGACTATGGCTACACCTTC. Its protein is CSASNPWDRDYGYTF.

This clonotype was detected a few times. CDR3 loop: CASGVSSGNTIYF. For the CDR3, the DNA is TGTGCCAGCGGAGTGAGCTCTGGAAACACCATATATTTT. The V and J genes are TRBV12-3 or TRBV12-4 and TRBJ1-3; no reliable D call. Trimming left V 8 bases short and J 0 bases short, with 8 bases between. The CDR3 runs 13 residues.

This rearrangement joins TRBV6-2 or TRBV6-3 to TRBJ2-1; 11 positions match TRBD2. The germline gives CDR1 MNHEY, CDR2 SVGEGT. The CDR3 is 20 amino acids. V shed 2 bases, J shed 0 bases, and the junction held 12 bases outside the gene matches. The CDR3 sequence: CASSYGASGRRPSSYNEQFF. The CDR3 DNA sequence: TGTGCCAGCAGTTACGGGGCTAGCGGGAGGCGACCTAGCTCCTACAATGAGCAGTTCTTC.

V is TRBV20-1 and J is TRBJ2-7, with TRBD2 identical over 9 bases. This CDR3 comprises 14 residues. The V segment lost 6 bases and the J segment 2 bases; nucleotides outside the gene matches: 8. Germline V gene lookup returns CDR1 DFQATT and CDR2 SNEGSKA (reference sequence). The CDR3 reads CSASSGRNPYEQYF. Here the CDR3 DNA reads TGCAGTGCAAGTAGCGGGAGAAACCCCTACGAGCAGTACTTC.

There are many counts of this clonotype. The chain employs TRBV7-9 and TRBJ2-1; 12 bases are a match to TRBD2. The germline gives CDR1 SEHNR, CDR2 FQNEAQ (reference sequence). With 3 bases clipped from V and 6 bases from J, the junction kept 3 bases outside the gene matches. The CDR3 has 15 residues. The CDR3 spells CASSFTSGGLNEQFF. The CDR3 DNA follows: TGTGCCAGCAGCTTCACTAGCGGGGGGCTCAATGAGCAGTTCTTC.

The chain combines TRBV7-6 with TRBJ2-1; 7 bases agree with TRBD1. V dropped 1 base and J dropped 10; count of bases not matched to a gene: 7. There are 14 residues in the CDR3. Germline CDR1 SGHVS, CDR2 FNYEAQ. The CDR3 reads CASSLVRQGGEQFF. CDR3 sequence (DNA): TGTGCCAGCAGCTTAGTGCGACAGGGTGGCGAGCAGTTCTTC. The full variable domain, in which reference TRBV7-6 and TRBJ2-1 provide the parts outside the CDR3, is GAGVSQSPRYKVTKRGQDVALRCDPISGHVSLYWYRQALGQGPEFLTYFNYEAQQDKSGLPNDRFSAERPEGSISTLTIQRTEQRDSAMYRCASSLVRQGGEQFFGPGTRLTVL.

This clonotype was observed a handful of times. The J gene is TRBJ2-3, the V gene TRBV7-9; possible D gene TRBD2, 6 bases. The CDR3 runs to 16 residues. V lost 5 bases, J lost 2 bases, and 17 bases lay in between. The germline CDR1 and CDR2 sequences are SEHNR and FQNEAQ (reference sequence). The CDR3 sequence is CASSDLRDLNTDTQYF. In DNA form, the CDR3 reads TGTGCCAGCAGCGACCTCCGGGACTTAAACACAGATACGCAGTATTTT.

This clonotype was seen more than once but under ten times. The CDR3 sequence: CASSRGAGGGELFF. The CDR3 coding sequence is TGCGCCAGCAGCCGAGGGGCTGGGGGCGGGGAGCTGTTTTTT. The chain recombines TRBV4-1 with TRBJ2-2; tentatively, D is TRBD1 or TRBD2 (5 bases each). This CDR3 region has 14 residues. The ends were cut back, 4 bases at V and 7 bases at J, with 13 bases in the middle. Germline V gives CDR1 MGHRA, CDR2 YSYEKL.

V gene TRBV7-2 combines with J gene TRBJ2-7, with D perhaps matching TRBD2 (5 bases). Germline-derived CDR1 and CDR2 are SGHTA and FQGNSA. Trimming removed 1 base from V and 3 bases from J, with 13 bases in between. The CDR3 is made up of 15 amino acids. The CDR3 is CASSLVLESGYEQYF. CDR3 sequence (DNA): TGTGCCAGCAGCTTAGTATTAGAAAGCGGCTACGAGCAGTACTTC.

At least ten counts were recorded for this clonotype. The chain uses TRBV4-2 and TRBJ2-2; 9 nucleotides align to TRBD1. The CDR3 spans 18 residues. With V trimmed by 2 bases and J by 7 bases, 14 bases remained unmatched. CDR1 and CDR2 from the germline V gene are LGHNA and YNFKEQ. The CDR3 bases are TGTGCCAGCAGCCAAACGTTCCCCGGGACAGGGTGGATCGGGGAGCTGTTTTTT. Its translation: CASSQTFPGTGWIGELFF.

The chain is built from TRBV12-3 or TRBV12-4 and TRBJ2-7; 8 positions match TRBD1. This CDR3 is built from 14 residues. The J segment lost 6 bases and the V segment lost 6 bases, leaving 10 bases of the junction unmatched. CDR3: CASSPRTGSLEQYF. The CDR3 DNA follows: TGTGCCAGCAGCCCTAGGACAGGGTCGCTCGAGCAGTACTTC.